This is a list of T cell receptor beta chains from one sample in a study of control samples from healthy donors and cancer patients. Libraries were prepared by immunoSEQ multiplex PCR; TCRdb keeps only in-frame clonotypes and omits some of them. The sample has 140,000 to 150,000 clones; about nine tenths are singletons. Material for sequencing was blood. The receptors come from a man younger than 45 in good health. Both conserved end residues are part of each CDR3. A D gene is named only where the DNA matches it firmly. Clone size appears in some rows only: once, few, many, or a class for an expanded clone.

V: TRBV4-2
D: -
J: TRBJ1-1
size: -
DNA: TGTGCCAGCAGCCAGGTGGGGACGTCTGAAGCTTTCTTT
CDR3: CASSQVGTSEAFF

V: TRBV30
D: -
J: TRBJ1-5
size: once
DNA: TGTGCCTGGAGTGCAGGAGGGAGCAGCAATCAGCCCCAGCATTTT
CDR3: CAWSAGGSSNQPQHF

V: TRBV2
D: -
J: TRBJ2-3
size: -
DNA: TGTGCCAGCAGTGAAGGAGCGGGCAGCACAGATACGCAGTATTTT
CDR3: CASSEGAGSTDTQYF

V: TRBV19
D: -
J: TRBJ1-1
size: -
DNA: TGTGCCAGTGTGGTAGGAACTGAAGCTTTCTTT
CDR3: CASVVGTEAFF

V: TRBV10-3
D: -
J: TRBJ2-1
size: -
DNA: TGTGCCGCCAGGGAGACCGGCGATGAGCAGTTCTTC
CDR3: CAARETGDEQFF

V: TRBV20-1
D: TRBD1
J: TRBJ1-2
size: -
DNA: TGCAGTGCTAGTACAGGGGCGGTGGGCTATGGCTACACCTTC
CDR3: CSASTGAVGYGYTF

V: TRBV15
D: -
J: TRBJ2-7
size: -
DNA: TGTGCCACCAGCAGAGATGTAGACTCCTACGAGCAGTACTTC
CDR3: CATSRDVDSYEQYF

V: TRBV19
D: -
J: TRBJ1-6
size: -
DNA: TGTGCCAGTAGTGAACCCGGGACCTATAATTCACCCCTCCACTTT
CDR3: CASSEPGTYNSPLHF

V: TRBV10-1
D: -
J: TRBJ1-2
size: -
DNA: TGCGCCAGCAGGCCCCTACAGGTTCGGGGCTACACCTTC
CDR3: CASRPLQVRGYTF

V: TRBV5-4
D: -
J: TRBJ2-2
size: -
DNA: TGTGCCAGCACCACTGACAGGAACACCGGGGAGCTGTTTTTT
CDR3: CASTTDRNTGELFF

V: TRBV2
D: -
J: TRBJ2-1
size: -
DNA: TGTGCCAGCAGTGCCGGGCTTCTCGGCAATGAGCAGTTCTTC
CDR3: CASSAGLLGNEQFF

V: TRBV11-1
D: -
J: TRBJ2-3
size: -
DNA: TGTGCCAGCAGCTTAGATGGGAATTCGGTCACAGATACGCAGTATTTT
CDR3: CASSLDGNSVTDTQYF

V: TRBV7-2
D: TRBD1
J: TRBJ2-3
size: -
DNA: TGTGCCAGCAGCCCCGGACAGGGAAATACAGATACGCAGTATTTT
CDR3: CASSPGQGNTDTQYF

V: TRBV7-8
D: -
J: TRBJ1-2
size: -
DNA: TGTGCCAGCAGCGTCGGAGGGACCCCGACATCGGGTGGCTACACCTTC
CDR3: CASSVGGTPTSGGYTF

V: TRBV15
D: -
J: TRBJ1-2
size: -
DNA: TGTGCCACCAGCCCTACAGCTTCGGGAACCTATGGCTACACCTTC
CDR3: CATSPTASGTYGYTF

V: TRBV2
D: -
J: TRBJ1-1
size: -
DNA: TGTGCCAGCAGTGATAGGGGGGCTTTGACTGAAGCTTTCTTT
CDR3: CASSDRGALTEAFF

V: TRBV7-4
D: TRBD1
J: TRBJ1-6
size: -
DNA: TGTGCCAGCAGCTCGAAAGAGACAGGGGATTGGAATTCACCCCTCCACTTT
CDR3: CASSSKETGDWNSPLHF

V: TRBV6-5
D: TRBD1
J: TRBJ1-2
size: -
DNA: TGTGCCAGCAGAACAGGGGGCGCCGGCTATGGCTACACCTTC
CDR3: CASRTGGAGYGYTF

V: TRBV13
D: -
J: TRBJ2-2
size: few
DNA: TGTGCCAGCAGCTTAGAAACCGGGGAGCTGTTTTTT
CDR3: CASSLETGELFF

V: TRBV10-3
D: TRBD1
J: TRBJ1-2
size: -
DNA: TGTGCCATCAGCCGGGACAGGGCTAACTATGGCTACACCTTC
CDR3: CAISRDRANYGYTF

V: TRBV4-1
D: -
J: TRBJ1-1
size: once
DNA: TGCGCCAGCAGCCAAGGAGTGGAGGGTAAGGACACTGAAGCTTTCTTT
CDR3: CASSQGVEGKDTEAFF

V: TRBV4-1
D: TRBD1
J: TRBJ1-1
size: -
DNA: TGCGCCAGCAGCTCCGGACAGGGGGCTGGAGGCACTGAAGCTTTCTTT
CDR3: CASSSGQGAGGTEAFF

V: TRBV28
D: -
J: TRBJ2-7
size: -
DNA: TGTGCCAGCAGTAAAGCCCAGGAATTCGAAGTCTTC
CDR3: CASSKAQEFEVF

V: TRBV3-1/TRBV3-2
D: TRBD1
J: TRBJ2-3
size: -
DNA: TGTGCCAGCAGCCAAGATCTCCAGGGGGCAGATACGCAGTATTTT
CDR3: CASSQDLQGADTQYF

V: TRBV19
D: -
J: TRBJ1-1
size: once
DNA: TGTGCCAGTAGTATAGGGTCAGGGTGGAACACTGAAGCTTTCTTT
CDR3: CASSIGSGWNTEAFF

V: TRBV7-3
D: -
J: TRBJ2-3
size: -
DNA: TGTGCCAGCAGCCAAGGGGGTTCGACAGATACGCAGTATTTT
CDR3: CASSQGGSTDTQYF

V: TRBV21-1
D: -
J: TRBJ1-1
size: -
DNA: TGTGCCAGCGTAAAAGACACTGAAGCTTTCTTT
CDR3: CASVKDTEAFF

V: TRBV20-1
D: -
J: TRBJ1-1
size: few
DNA: TGCAGTGCAAACGGGAACACTGAAGCTTTCTTT
CDR3: CSANGNTEAFF

V: TRBV6-5
D: -
J: TRBJ2-1
size: -
DNA: TGTGCCAGCAGACGCAGGGGTAGCTCCTACAATGAGCAGTTCTTC
CDR3: CASRRRGSSYNEQFF

V: TRBV19
D: -
J: TRBJ1-1
size: -
DNA: TGTGCCAGTAGTCTCACAACCCAGGCAGTAGCTTTCTTT
CDR3: CASSLTTQAVAFF

V: TRBV18
D: -
J: TRBJ1-2
size: -
DNA: TGTGCCAGCTCACCACAAGGGTCCAACTATGGCTACACCTTC
CDR3: CASSPQGSNYGYTF

V: TRBV19
D: -
J: TRBJ1-1
size: -
DNA: TGTGCCAGTAGTATAGTAAGTGAAGGCGGGACTGAAGCTTTCTTT
CDR3: CASSIVSEGGTEAFF

V: TRBV6-5
D: TRBD2
J: TRBJ2-1
size: -
DNA: TGTGCCAGCAGTCCCGGGCGGGGGGGATTCAATGAGCAGTTCTTC
CDR3: CASSPGRGGFNEQFF

V: TRBV10-3
D: -
J: TRBJ2-7
size: -
DNA: TGTGCCACCAGGGGTATGAGCTCCTACGAGCAGTACTTC
CDR3: CATRGMSSYEQYF

V: TRBV19
D: -
J: TRBJ1-2
size: -
DNA: TGTGCCAGTAGCCTCACTAGGGACTATGGCTACACCTTC
CDR3: CASSLTRDYGYTF

V: TRBV11-2
D: -
J: TRBJ1-1
size: -
DNA: TGTGCCAGCAGCTTAGGGGGTGGAACAGGGTCTCAAGCTTTCTTT
CDR3: CASSLGGGTGSQAFF

V: TRBV5-8
D: -
J: TRBJ1-1
size: -
DNA: TGTGCCAGCAAAGAGGGGGTGAACACTGAAGCTTTCTTT
CDR3: CASKEGVNTEAFF

V: TRBV27
D: -
J: TRBJ2-7
size: -
DNA: TGTGCCAGCAGTTTAGCTTCCAGCCGCGAGCAGTACTTC
CDR3: CASSLASSREQYF

V: TRBV24-1
D: -
J: TRBJ1-2
size: -
DNA: TGTGCCACCAGTGACCACCGGGGTAACTATGGCTACACCTTC
CDR3: CATSDHRGNYGYTF

V: TRBV14
D: -
J: TRBJ2-3
size: -
DNA: TGTGCCAGCAGCCAAGATACCCAATTCCCCACAGATACGCAGTATTTT
CDR3: CASSQDTQFPTDTQYF

V: TRBV5-4
D: TRBD1
J: TRBJ2-7
size: -
DNA: TGTGCCAGCAGCCTGCCGGGACAGATTAGCTCCTACGAGCAGTACTTC
CDR3: CASSLPGQISSYEQYF

V: TRBV5-1
D: TRBD1
J: TRBJ2-5
size: -
DNA: TGCGCCAGCAGCCAAACTACAGGGGCTCAAGAGACCCAGTACTTC
CDR3: CASSQTTGAQETQYF

V: TRBV3-1/TRBV3-2
D: -
J: TRBJ1-2
size: -
DNA: TGTGCCAGCAGCGAGACGGGGCGTGGCTACACCTTC
CDR3: CASSETGRGYTF

V: TRBV30
D: -
J: TRBJ2-3
size: -
DNA: TGTGCCGGGGGGCTGGCGAACCCAGATACGCAGTATTTT
CDR3: CAGGLANPDTQYF

V: TRBV27
D: -
J: TRBJ1-5
size: -
DNA: TGTGCCAGCAGTTTAACAAGAACTCAGCCCCAGCATTTT
CDR3: CASSLTRTQPQHF